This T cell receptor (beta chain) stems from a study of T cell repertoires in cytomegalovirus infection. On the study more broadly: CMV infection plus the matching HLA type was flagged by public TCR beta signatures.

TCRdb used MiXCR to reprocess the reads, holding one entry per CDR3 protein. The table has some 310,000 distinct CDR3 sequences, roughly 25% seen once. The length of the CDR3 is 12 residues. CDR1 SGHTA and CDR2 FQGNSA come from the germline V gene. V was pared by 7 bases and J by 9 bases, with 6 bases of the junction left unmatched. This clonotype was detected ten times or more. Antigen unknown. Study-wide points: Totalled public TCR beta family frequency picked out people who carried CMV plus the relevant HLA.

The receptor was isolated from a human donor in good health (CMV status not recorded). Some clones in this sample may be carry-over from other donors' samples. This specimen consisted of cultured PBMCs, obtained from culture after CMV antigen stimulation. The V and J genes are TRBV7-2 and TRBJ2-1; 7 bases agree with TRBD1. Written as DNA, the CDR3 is TGTGCCAGCAACGACAGGGACGGTGAGCAGTTCTTC. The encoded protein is CASNDRDGEQFF.